Listed here is a single T cell receptor (beta chain). Its target is unknown. TCRdb re-derived calls from the 5' RACE reads in MiXCR, one entry per CDR3 protein. The table lists 450,000 to 650,000 distinct CDR3 sequences, 12% to 15% of them singletons, with 0.44% in the top ten. The germline CDR1 and CDR2 sequences are MNHNS and SASEGT. The CDR3 covers 15 residues. Trimming removed 6 bases from V and 0 bases from J, with 14 bases in between. The data originate from a study of identical twins. The study's findings and limits: Sequences that were beta out-of-frame showed weaker excess twin sharing. Twin-shared out-of-frame alpha sequences were enriched for low generation probability. Within cord blood, abundant beta clonotypes carried fewer insertions, but memory repertoires showed no such trend.

These records were also assigned to another study, of yellow fever vaccine responses in identical twins.

Specimen: CD4+ T cells sorted from blood. This TCR was recovered from a woman aged 18-29 years in good health. The V call is TRBV6-1, the J call TRBJ1-1; TRBD1 might be the D (6 bases). The CDR3 loop is CASRGQGELNTEAFF. CDR3 coding DNA: TGTGCCAGCAGGGGACAAGGGGAGTTGAACACTGAAGCTTTCTTT.